Below, 25 T cell receptor beta chains from the same sample are listed, as sequenced in a study of metastatic and nonmetastatic thyroid tumors. There were no patients who had received any treatment before thyroid surgery. TCRdb used MiXCR to call clones anew from the PCR reads. The sample consists of about 25,000 clones, 10% to 15% of them appearing once. The material sequenced was blood. These receptors were obtained from a female donor with papillary thyroid cancer or a benign thyroid nodule (not recorded which). Some clones in this sample may be carry-over from other donors' samples.

This clone was found many times. J is TRBJ1-4 and V is TRBV29-1; TRBD1 is a possible D gene (6 bases). Germline V gives CDR1 SQVTM, CDR2 ANQGSEA. This CDR3 has 18 amino acids. The V gene lost 6 bases and the J gene lost 4 bases, with 27 bases spanning the gap. The CDR3 reads CSVGRTVGWGGGNEKLFF. DNA of the CDR3: TGCAGCGTCGGTCGGACAGTCGGTTGGGGGGGTGGTAATGAAAAACTGTTTTTT.

This clone showed up many times. This may arise from a read error, as a much more abundant clone is one base away. This chain links TRBV20-1 with TRBJ2-6; a weak D match, TRBD1 (6 bases). The CDR3 covers 14 residues. Germline V gives CDR1 DFQATT, CDR2 SNEGSKA (reference sequence). The CDR3 sequence: CSAREGGGANALTF. DNA of the CDR3: TGCAGTGCTAGAGAAGGGGGTGGGGCCAACGCCCTGACTTTC.

There are many counts of this clone. CDR3 protein: CATSHRDRGLLGTDTQYF. CDR3 bases: TGTGCCACCAGTCACCGGGACAGGGGACTTCTGGGCACAGATACGCAGTATTTT. The chain links TRBV24-1 to TRBJ2-3; 10 bases match TRBD1. The CDR3 has 18 residues. Germline CDR1 is KGHDR and CDR2 is SFDVKD. V trimming: 6 bases; J trimming: 1 base; junction bases outside the gene matches: 12.

There are many counts of this clone. The V gene is TRBV12-3 or TRBV12-4, the J gene TRBJ2-5; 12 nucleotides align to TRBD1. The trim removed 3 bases at V and 5 bases at J, leaving 16 bases unmatched. The CDR3 consists of 19 residues. The CDR3 DNA reads TGTGCCAGCAGTTTGATTTTTTTTGGGACAGGGGGCAATCGGGAGACCCAGTACTTC. It is translated as CASSLIFFGTGGNRETQYF.

This rearrangement joins TRBV4-2 to TRBJ1-4, with 9 bases identical to TRBD1. Trimming cost V 3 bases and J 7 bases; bases outside gene matches: 6. This CDR3 contains 15 residues. From germline, CDR1 is LGHNA and CDR2 YNFKEQ. The CDR3 here is CASSHGDRAGEKLFF. In DNA, the CDR3 is TGTGCCAGCAGCCACGGGGACAGGGCTGGTGAAAAACTGTTTTTT.

Many counts were recorded for this clone. The V and J genes are TRBV29-1 and TRBJ1-1, with 9 positions matching TRBD1. V lost 8 bases and J lost 1; bases outside the gene matches: 5. Germline V lookup: CDR1 SQVTM, CDR2 ANQGSEA. There are 13 residues in the CDR3. The CDR3 loop is CSTTGQGNTEAFF. The CDR3 DNA reads TGCAGCACAACGGGACAGGGGAACACTGAAGCTTTCTTT.

A few counts support this clone. The rearrangement uses TRBV27 and TRBJ2-1; D not certain. V shed 8 bases and J shed 0 bases, with 11 bases lying between them. The CDR3 totals 14 residues. Germline CDR1 MNHEY, CDR2 SMNVEV (reference sequence). CDR3 bases: TGTGCCAGCGCCTCGCGGACCTCCTACAATGAGCAGTTCTTC. The encoded protein is CASASRTSYNEQFF.

This clone was counted ten times or more. This sequence joins TRBV28 and TRBJ2-5; D gene unclear. The V end lost 3 bases, the J end lost 4 bases, and 3 bases lay between the germline ends. CDR3 size: 11 residues. Germline V lookup: CDR1 MDHEN, CDR2 SYDVKM. In DNA form, the CDR3 reads TGTGCCAGCAGTTTCAGAGAGACCCAGTACTTC. Protein product: CASSFRETQYF. Full variable domain (rest looked up from reference TRBV28 and TRBJ2-5): DVKVTQSSRYLVKRTGEKVFLECVQDMDHENMFWYRQDPGLGLRLIYFSYDVKMKEKGDIPEGYSVSREKKERFSLILESASTNQTSMYLCASSFRETQYFGPGTRLLVL.

The sample holds many counts of this clone. CDR3 region: CASTAQGIPYNEQFF. The CDR3 DNA reads as TGTGCCAGTACGGCACAGGGAATACCCTACAATGAGCAGTTCTTC. The gene calls are TRBV5-4 and TRBJ2-1; tentatively, D is TRBD1 (6 bases). Germline CDR1 and CDR2: SGHNT and YYREEE (reference sequence). The CDR3 extends over 15 amino acids. Trimming took 8 bases from V and 2 from J, leaving 17 bases between them.

At least ten counts were recorded for this clone. V usage is TRBV28 and J usage is TRBJ1-4; D uncertain. The V gene's germline CDR1 is MDHEN and CDR2 SYDVKM. Trimming left V 8 bases short and J 4 bases short, with 5 bases between. This CDR3 contains 11 residues. This chain's CDR3 is CASVNNEKLFF. CDR3 DNA sequence: TGTGCCAGCGTCAATAATGAAAAACTGTTTTTT.

This clone was seen many times. V and J are TRBV3-1 and TRBJ2-1; TRBD2 might be the D (6 bases). Germline lookup yields CDR1 LGHDT and CDR2 YNNKEL (reference sequence). The CDR3 has 15 residues. The V and J ends lost 2 bases and 8 bases respectively, with 16 bases between them. The CDR3 DNA sequence: TGTGCCAGCAGCCAAAGGTTTGGGGGGACCCATGAGCAGTTCTTC. It is translated as CASSQRFGGTHEQFF.

This clone appeared many times. This chain uses TRBV6-1 with TRBJ1-4, with 10 bases lining up with TRBD1. Trimming took 7 bases from V and 6 from J; bases not matched to a gene: 8. The CDR3 contains 15 residues. Per germline, CDR1 MNHNS and CDR2 SASEGT. The CDR3 sequence: CASNEPGQGHEKLFF. The CDR3 DNA follows: TGTGCCAGCAACGAACCGGGACAGGGGCATGAAAAACTGTTTTTT.

This clone was recorded many times. The chain links TRBV12-3 or TRBV12-4 to TRBJ1-5; maybe TRBD1 (6 bases). With 2 bases removed from V and 4 bases from J, the gap between germline ends came to 12 bases. The CDR3 has 15 residues. The CDR3 DNA is TGTGCCAGCAGTTTACAGGGGACTAAAAATCAGCCCCAGCATTTT. It is translated as CASSLQGTKNQPQHF.

This clone was recorded many times. The chain recombines TRBV30 with TRBJ1-4; D remains ambiguous. Trimming left V 3 bases short and J 8 bases short, with 16 bases between. Germline CDR1 GTSNPN, CDR2 SVGIG (reference sequence). This CDR3 contains 14 residues. CDR3 loop: CAWSGRRFEEKLFF. The CDR3 DNA reads as TGTGCCTGGAGCGGGCGCAGGTTTGAGGAAAAACTGTTTTTT. Full variable domain (rest looked up from reference TRBV30 and TRBJ1-4): SQTIHQWPATLVQPVGSPLSLECTVEGTSNPNLYWYRQAAGRGLQLLFYSVGIGQISSEVPQNLSASRPQDRQFILSSKKLLLSDSGFYLCAWSGRRFEEKLFFGSGTQLSVL.

For this clone: Its ends do not fully match the called genes, so a read error is possible. The chain recombines TRBV12-3 or TRBV12-4 with TRBJ1-3, with TRBD1 matching over 7 bases. The CDR3 is 17 residues long. The CDR3 reads CVSSSSPGQRSGNTIYF. For the CDR3, the DNA is TGTGTCAGCAGTTCCTCTCCGGGACAGCGCTCTGGAAACACCATATATTTT.

Details on this clone: The same CDR3 also results from other DNA sequences found in this sample. The J gene is TRBJ2-5, the V gene TRBV5-8; no clear D gene. CDR1 SGHTS and CDR2 YDEGEE come from the germline V gene. The CDR3 has 14 amino acids. V shed 0 bases and J shed 5 bases, with 11 bases lying between them. The CDR3: CASSLARIWETQYF. The CDR3 nucleotides read TGTGCCAGCAGCTTGGCCAGGATTTGGGAGACCCAGTACTTC.

Ten or more counts support this clone. V usage is TRBV3-1 and J usage is TRBJ2-3; D is perhaps TRBD1 (6 bases). Germline-derived CDR1 and CDR2 are LGHDT and YNNKEL (reference sequence). CDR3 size: 14 residues. V gave up 4 bases and J gave up 0 bases, with 8 bases separating them. The chain's CDR3 is CASSPGHSTDTQYF. The CDR3 region has the DNA TGTGCCAGCAGCCCGGGACACAGCACAGATACGCAGTATTTT.

This clone was picked up many times. The gene calls are TRBV28 and TRBJ1-5; D is unresolved. V was clipped by 7 bases and J by 3 bases, with 7 bases between them. Per the germline V gene, CDR1 is MDHEN and CDR2 is SYDVKM. This CDR3 contains 12 residues. CDR3 amino acids: CASTLPNQPQHF. The CDR3, as DNA: TGTGCCAGCACCCTGCCCAATCAGCCCCAGCATTTT.

Many counts were recorded for this clone. The rearrangement joins TRBV5-1 to TRBJ2-1; possible D gene TRBD2, 6 bases. Trimming took off 7 bases at V and 7 bases at J, with 21 bases between the two ends. The CDR3 is 15 residues long. Germline-derived CDR1 and CDR2 are SGHRS and YFSETQ. Here the CDR3 DNA reads TGCGCCAGCTCAAGAACCCGGGAGTCGGGGAATGAGCAGTTCTTC. Residues: CASSRTRESGNEQFF.

This clone has at least ten counts. The V call is TRBV7-3, the J call TRBJ1-5; TRBD1 might be the D (5 bases). This CDR3 region has 15 residues. From germline, CDR1 is SGHTA and CDR2 FQGTGA. V lost 0 bases, J lost 6 bases, and 12 bases lay in between. In DNA form, the CDR3 reads TGTGCCAGCAGCTTAACAGGGACGGGGACTCAGCCCCAGCATTTT. Translation gives CASSLTGTGTQPQHF.

This clone was seen many times. This sequence joins TRBV28 and TRBJ2-1; a possible D gene is TRBD2 (6 bases). Germline V gene sequence: CDR1 MDHEN, CDR2 SYDVKM. The CDR3 has 14 residues. Trimming shortened V by 6 bases and J by 6 bases, and 15 bases separated the two germline ends. In DNA, the CDR3 is TGTGCCAGCAGCCGAGGGACTTGGGTCAATGAGCAGTTCTTC. Protein product: CASSRGTWVNEQFF.

This clone appeared many times. V gene TRBV11-2 combines with J gene TRBJ2-3, with D perhaps matching TRBD1 (5 bases). V was pared by 1 base and J by 2 bases, with 13 bases between. Germline V gene lookup returns CDR1 SGHAT and CDR2 FQNNGV. CDR3 length: 16 residues. As DNA, the CDR3 is TGTGCCAGCAGCTTAGGTAACACAGGATCCACAGATACGCAGTATTTT. Encoded protein: CASSLGNTGSTDTQYF.

This clone was recorded a few times. This chain joins TRBV5-4 and TRBJ2-2, with 10 bases identical to TRBD2. CDR1 is SGHNT, CDR2 YYREEE, per germline (reference sequence). This CDR3 has 16 residues. Germline trimming cut 2 bases from V and 6 bases from J; bases unmatched to any gene: 7. The CDR3: CASSFGLAGVPGELFF. The CDR3 nucleotides read TGTGCCAGCAGCTTTGGTCTAGCGGGAGTTCCCGGGGAGCTGTTTTTT.

This clone occurred many times. The chain uses TRBV4-1 and TRBJ2-2; D perhaps matches TRBD2 (5 bases). V dropped 4 bases and J dropped 1 base, with 13 bases sitting between them. This CDR3 comprises 16 residues. Germline lookup yields CDR1 MGHRA and CDR2 YSYEKL. CDR3 nucleotide sequence: TGCGCCAGCAGCCTTAACGGGGAATTGAACACCGGGGAGCTGTTTTTT. Protein sequence: CASSLNGELNTGELFF.

This clone was observed at least ten times. A clone one base away is much larger, so this may be a read error. This chain joins TRBV24-1 and TRBJ2-1; D is possibly TRBD2 (5 bases). Germline CDR1 KGHDR, CDR2 SFDVKD. CDR3 length equals 11 residues. Here the CDR3 DNA reads TGTGCCACCAGTGCCGGAGGTGAGCAGTCCTTC. The encoded protein is CATSAGGEQSF.